Following are 19 T cell receptor beta chains from one sample sequenced in a study of neurological immune-mediated disorders. Each CDR3 protein is one row after TCRdb ran MiXCR on the 5' RACE reads. Of about 82,000 distinct CDR3 sequences in the sample, approximately 2.4% were seen once. Sample: PBMCs. All receptors derive from a woman aged 30 to 39 with multiple sclerosis.

This clonotype was observed at least ten times. V and J are TRBV29-1 and TRBJ1-4; 9 nucleotides line up with TRBD1. CDR1 and CDR2 (germline): SQVTM, ANQGSEA. This CDR3 contains 18 residues. After removal of 4 bases from V and 0 bases from J, the junction contained 12 bases not matched to a gene. CDR3 bases: TGCAGCGTTGGGGGGACAGGGCGGAGTGGAGCAACTAATGAAAAACTGTTTTTT. Translation gives CSVGGTGRSGATNEKLFF.

The gene calls are TRBV15 and TRBJ1-2; D unclear. Germline CDR1 reads LNHNV; CDR2 reads YYDKDF (reference sequence). The CDR3 is made up of 16 amino acids. The V end lost 1 base, the J end lost 3 bases, and 15 bases lay between the germline ends. The CDR3 spells CATSRGAAESDYGYTF. CDR3 nucleotides: TGTGCCACCAGCAGAGGGGCGGCGGAATCGGACTATGGCTACACCTTC. Variable domain in full (rest from reference TRBV15 and TRBJ1-2): DAMVIQNPRYQVTQFGKPVTLSCSQTLNHNVMYWYQQKSSQAPKLLFHYYDKDFNNEADTPDNFQSRRPNTSFCFLDIRSPGLGDTAMYLCATSRGAAESDYGYTFGSGTRLTVV.

This clonotype was counted at least ten times. The rearrangement links TRBV6-2 or TRBV6-3 to TRBJ2-4; D is perhaps TRBD2 (5 bases). V lost 0 bases and J lost 7, with 10 bases in between. CDR1 and CDR2 (germline): MNHEY, SVGEGT. This CDR3 spans 14 amino acids. This CDR3 is CASSYSMRENIQYF. DNA of the CDR3: TGTGCCAGCAGTTACTCGATGAGGGAGAACATTCAGTACTTC.

Many counts were recorded for this clonotype. The chain's CDR3 is CASSLGQGAAEAFF. The CDR3 DNA follows: TGTGCCAGCAGCTTAGGGCAGGGGGCCGCCGAAGCTTTCTTT. J is TRBJ1-1 and V is TRBV7-9, with 8 bases lining up with TRBD1. J lost 8 bases, V lost 1 base, and 6 bases had no gene match. The CDR3 length is 14 residues. The germline V gene encodes CDR1 SEHNR and CDR2 FQNEAQ (reference sequence).

This clonotype was recorded many times. V gene TRBV7-9 combines with J gene TRBJ2-3; perhaps D is TRBD1 or TRBD2 (5 bases each). V lost 4 bases, J lost 7 bases, and 18 bases lay in between. The germline gives CDR1 SEHNR, CDR2 FQNEAQ (reference sequence). The CDR3 spans 15 residues. The CDR3 loop is CASSSPGARGNTQYF. As DNA, the CDR3 is TGTGCCAGCAGCTCCCCCGGGGCTAGAGGGAATACGCAGTATTTT.

This clonotype was found many times. The rearrangement joins TRBV28 to TRBJ2-5; no firm D call. This CDR3 spans 12 amino acids. V lost 6 bases and J 3 bases, leaving 8 bases between the germline ends. Germline values: CDR1 MDHEN, CDR2 SYDVKM. The CDR3 here is CASRAIKETQYF. CDR3 DNA sequence: TGTGCCAGCAGAGCCATCAAAGAGACCCAGTACTTC.

Ten or more counts support this clonotype. The genes are TRBV6-2 or TRBV6-3 and TRBJ2-7; D is perhaps TRBD1 or TRBD2 (6 bases each). Looked up from germline, CDR1 is MNHEY and CDR2 is SVGEGT. The CDR3 runs 13 residues. V lost 5 bases to trimming and J lost 2 bases, with 10 bases between them. Here the CDR3 DNA reads TGTGCCAGCAGTCTCGGGGGCCCCTACGAGCAGTACTTC. It yields the protein CASSLGGPYEQYF.

The rearrangement joins TRBV3-1 to TRBJ2-5, with D possibly matching TRBD1 (5 bases). With 6 bases removed from V and 5 bases from J, the gap between germline ends came to 22 bases. Germline CDR1 is LGHDT and CDR2 is YNNKEL (reference sequence). This CDR3 has 16 amino acids. Here the CDR3 reads CASRGSGKTLTETQYF. CDR3 nucleotide sequence: TGTGCCAGCAGAGGGTCAGGGAAAACGCTGACGGAGACCCAGTACTTC.

This clonotype has a count of ten or more. The chain carries TRBV6-5 and TRBJ1-5; 11 bases agree with TRBD1. V shed 6 bases and J 4 bases; nucleotides not matched to a gene: 5. CDR1 is MNHEY and CDR2 is SVGAGI in the germline V gene. The CDR3 contains 15 residues. Here the CDR3 DNA reads TGTGCCAGCAGCATGGGACAGGGGGTAAATCAGCCCCAGCATTTT. Its translation is CASSMGQGVNQPQHF.

This clonotype was observed many times. The chain joins TRBV6-6 to TRBJ2-7, with TRBD2 as a possible D gene (6 bases). Trimming removed 2 bases at V and 0 bases at J, with 8 bases between. There are 14 residues in the CDR3. Germline V CDR1 and CDR2: MNHNY, SVGAGI (reference sequence). The CDR3 DNA follows: TGTGCCAGCAGTTACGGGAGGAGCTCCTACGAGCAGTACTTC. It encodes CASSYGRSSYEQYF.

The sample holds many counts of this clonotype. The chain has TRBV5-4 and TRBJ2-7, with D possibly matching TRBD2 (5 bases). V shed 0 bases and J shed 5 bases, with 12 bases lying between them. This CDR3 has 14 residues. Germline values: CDR1 SGHNT, CDR2 YYREEE (reference sequence). The CDR3 DNA sequence: TGTGCCAGCAGCTTGGAGGGAGTAGCTCACGAGCAGTACTTC. This sequence encodes CASSLEGVAHEQYF.

There are many counts of this clonotype. This CDR3 reads CATKTGNQPQHF. For the CDR3, the DNA is TGTGCCACCAAGACGGGGAACCAGCCCCAGCATTTT. The rearrangement links TRBV6-2 or TRBV6-3 to TRBJ1-5; D is undetermined. Germline V gene data show CDR1 as MNHEY and CDR2 as SVGEGT. The CDR3 has 12 amino acids. V lost 10 bases to trimming and J lost 7 bases, with 14 bases between them.

This clonotype was picked up many times. The rearrangement links TRBV7-2 to TRBJ1-2; D may be TRBD1 (6 bases). Trimming left V 4 bases short and J 0 bases short, with 9 bases between. The CDR3 consists of 14 residues. Germline CDR1 reads SGHTA; CDR2 reads FQGNSA. The CDR3 region has the DNA TGTGCCAGCAGCTCGGACAGTACTAACTATGGCTACACCTTC. Amino acid sequence: CASSSDSTNYGYTF.

This clonotype was seen many times. The chain combines TRBV6-2 or TRBV6-3 with TRBJ2-7, with TRBD2 matching over 7 bases. The CDR3 spans 15 residues. Germline values: CDR1 MNHEY, CDR2 SVGEGT. Trimming removed 5 bases from V and 4 bases from J; junction bases left unmatched: 11. Written as DNA, the CDR3 is TGTGCCAGCAGTACGTACGGCGGGAGAGAGTACGAGCAGTACTTC. Amino acids: CASSTYGGREYEQYF.

Many counts were recorded for this clonotype. J is TRBJ2-4 and V is TRBV3-1; the D is unclear. V lost 1 base to trimming and J lost 0 bases, with 7 bases between them. The CDR3 length is 15 residues. From germline, CDR1 is LGHDT and CDR2 YNNKEL (reference sequence). The CDR3 here is CASSQVAVAKNIQYF. In DNA, the CDR3 is TGTGCCAGCAGCCAAGTCGCAGTAGCCAAAAACATTCAGTACTTC.

This clonotype was counted many times. CDR3 in DNA: TGCGCCAGCAGCGCGGGGGGGGCGTTGGCACCCCTCCACTTT. Protein: CASSAGGALAPLHF. This sequence joins TRBV5-1 and TRBJ1-6; a weak D match, TRBD1 (6 bases). CDR3 length: 14 amino acids. Germline CDR1 and CDR2: SGHRS and YFSETQ. Trimming pared 4 bases from V and 11 bases from J, leaving 16 bases between.

This clonotype was recorded many times. The CDR3 nucleotides read TGTGCCAGCAGTAAAGCGGGTTCGTACAGCACAGATACGCAGTATTTT. This sequence encodes CASSKAGSYSTDTQYF. V usage is TRBV12-3 or TRBV12-4 and J usage is TRBJ2-3; tentatively, D is TRBD2 (6 bases). CDR3 length: 16 amino acids. The V end was cut by 5 bases, the J end by 0 bases, with 15 bases between.

This clonotype appeared many times. The genes are TRBV20-1 and TRBJ2-3; D may match TRBD1 or TRBD2 (6 bases each). The V gene's germline CDR1 is DFQATT and CDR2 SNEGSKA (reference sequence). The length of the CDR3 is 17 residues. Trimming left V 5 bases short and J 3 bases short, with 24 bases between. CDR3 sequence: CSARGPGLPRGTDTQYF. Here the CDR3 DNA reads TGCAGTGCTCGGGGGCCCGGACTCCCGAGGGGGACAGATACGCAGTATTTT.

This clonotype was recorded a few times. Being one base from a much bigger clone, this may be a read error. The chain recombines TRBV29-1 with TRBJ2-7, with 10 bases lining up with TRBD1. There are 12 residues in the CDR3. Germline V gene data show CDR1 as SQVTM and CDR2 as ANQGSEA. This CDR3 is CCVGDRGGEQYF. The CDR3 DNA follows: TGCTGCGTTGGGGACAGGGGAGGTGAGCAGTACTTC.